This entry lists 27 T cell receptor beta chains sequenced from one sample in a study of blood T cells in healthy people across ages. It was with a sample-barcoded 5' primer and a J-beta primer mix that a second PCR of about 7 to 12 cycles was run. MiXCR, run by TCRdb on the 5' RACE reads, gives a single entry per CDR3 protein. The sample lists about 1.4 million distinct CDR3 sequences, approximately 63% occurring once. The sample taken for sequencing was blood. The receptor set was obtained from a man younger than 35 in good health.

On this clonotype: At one boundary the junction diverges from the germline segment, which might be a read error. The V call is TRBV5-1, the J call TRBJ2-3, with D possibly matching TRBD2 (5 bases). Germline assignment: CDR1 SGHRS and CDR2 YFSETQ. This CDR3 comprises 15 residues. The DNA of the CDR3 is TGCGCCAGCAGTTTATCATACTCTAGCACAGAGACGCAGTATTTT. This codes for CASSLSYSSTETQYF. The full variable domain, rest sourced from reference TRBV5-1 and TRBJ2-3, is KAGVTQTPRYLIKTRGQQVTLSCSPISGHRSVSWYQQTPGQGLQFLFEYFSETQRNKGNFPGRFSGRQFSNSRSEMNVSTLELGDSALYLCASSLSYSSTETQYFGPGTRLTVL.

The chain links TRBV4-1 to TRBJ2-3; D not certain. The CDR3 has 16 residues. Germline V gives CDR1 MGHRA, CDR2 YSYEKL. V lost 3 bases to trimming and J lost 2 bases, with 15 bases between them. The CDR3 DNA reads as TGCGCCAGCAGCCATCCGCGAGCAAAACCCACAGATACGCAGTATTTT. Translated, it gives CASSHPRAKPTDTQYF.

The chain uses TRBV20-1 and TRBJ2-1; possible D gene TRBD2, 6 bases. CDR3 length equals 17 residues. Germline V gene sequence: CDR1 DFQATT, CDR2 SNEGSKA (reference sequence). V was trimmed by 3 bases and J by 0 bases, leaving 18 bases between them. CDR3 nucleotides: TGCAGTGCTAGTCTCCTAGCGAGACTTAGCTCCTACAATGAGCAGTTCTTC. Amino acids: CSASLLARLSSYNEQFF.

This clonotype has more than one count but fewer than ten. J is TRBJ2-3 and V is TRBV13, with TRBD2 as a possible D gene (6 bases). This CDR3 has 16 residues. CDR1 and CDR2 (germline): PRHDT, FYEKMQ (reference sequence). V dropped 2 bases and J dropped 2 bases, with 14 bases sitting between them. CDR3 sequence (DNA): TGTGCCAGCAGCTTAAACCTAGCGATGGTCACAGATACGCAGTATTTT. Encoded protein: CASSLNLAMVTDTQYF.

This clonotype appeared a few times. V gene TRBV28 combines with J gene TRBJ1-5; D remains ambiguous. V shed 5 bases and J shed 0 bases, with 8 bases lying between them. The CDR3 runs to 14 residues. Germline V gene data show CDR1 as MDHEN and CDR2 as SYDVKM. CDR3 residues: CASSPVDSNQPQHF. DNA of the CDR3: TGTGCCAGCAGTCCAGTAGATAGCAATCAGCCCCAGCATTTT.

In this sample, this clonotype turned up a few times. The gene calls are TRBV27 and TRBJ2-7, with 8 bases identical to TRBD1. Germline CDR1 MNHEY, CDR2 SMNVEV (reference sequence). The V segment lost 5 bases and the J segment 4 bases; nucleotides outside the gene matches: 7. The CDR3 runs 14 residues. CDR3: CASSAAGQAYEQYF. In DNA, the CDR3 is TGTGCCAGCAGTGCGGCGGGACAGGCTTACGAGCAGTACTTC.

CDR3 region: CSARDPGTSGTDTQYF. The CDR3, as DNA: TGCAGTGCTAGAGATCCCGGGACTAGCGGCACAGATACGCAGTATTTT. This chain links TRBV20-1 with TRBJ2-3, with 10 bases aligning to TRBD2. Trimming took 0 bases from V and 1 from J; bases not matched to a gene: 4. Per germline, CDR1 DFQATT and CDR2 SNEGSKA (reference sequence). The CDR3 contains 16 residues.

This clonotype was seen at least ten times. The V call is TRBV12-5, the J call TRBJ2-1; weak D call: TRBD1 (5 bases). V lost 3 bases, J lost 7 bases, and 19 bases lay in between. The V gene's germline CDR1 is LGHNT and CDR2 FRNRAP. This CDR3 region has 16 residues. The CDR3 loop is CASGLRQGGLGNEQFF. DNA of the CDR3: TGTGCTAGTGGTTTAAGGCAGGGCGGTCTGGGGAATGAGCAGTTCTTC. The full variable domain, completed using reference TRBV12-5 and TRBJ2-1, is DARVTQTPRHKVTEMGQEVTMRCQPILGHNTVFWYRQTMMQGLELLAYFRNRAPLDDSGMPKDRFSAEMPDATLATLKIQPSEPRDSAVYFCASGLRQGGLGNEQFFGPGTRLTVL.

The chain has TRBV12-3 or TRBV12-4 and TRBJ2-1; TRBD1 aligns across 9 bases. With 6 bases clipped from V and 9 bases from J, the junction kept 6 bases outside the gene matches. The CDR3 has 13 amino acids. The CDR3 protein is CASSIQGAPEQFF. The CDR3, as DNA: TGTGCCAGCAGCATACAGGGGGCACCTGAGCAGTTCTTC.

This chain joins TRBV20-1 and TRBJ2-7; D gene unclear. This CDR3 has 11 amino acids. The germline V gene encodes CDR1 DFQATT and CDR2 SNEGSKA (reference sequence). V lost 5 bases to trimming and J lost 9 bases, with 14 bases between them. CDR3 sequence: CSASTRIGQYF. The DNA for the CDR3 is TGCAGTGCTTCGACCCGAATCGGGCAGTACTTC.

The V call is TRBV7-9, the J call TRBJ1-4; a weak D match, TRBD1 (5 bases). This CDR3 has 16 residues. Trimming pared 0 bases from V and 0 bases from J, leaving 8 bases between. Germline lookup yields CDR1 SEHNR and CDR2 FQNEAQ (reference sequence). This CDR3 reads CASSLAGQTTNEKLFF. In DNA, the CDR3 is TGTGCCAGCAGCTTAGCGGGGCAGACAACTAATGAAAAACTGTTTTTT.

The rearrangement uses TRBV25-1 and TRBJ2-7; D is unclear. The V end lost 3 bases, the J end lost 9 bases, and 6 bases lay between the germline ends. Germline CDR1 reads MGHDK; CDR2 reads SYGVNS. The CDR3 is made up of 10 amino acids. The CDR3 sequence: CASSDGVQYF. CDR3 DNA: TGTGCCAGCAGTGATGGAGTGCAGTACTTC.

This clonotype has only a few counts. This sequence joins TRBV10-3 and TRBJ1-2, with TRBD1 matching over 7 bases. The V gene end was trimmed by 2 bases and the J gene end by 4 bases; junction bases not matched to a gene: 10. Germline CDR1 ENHRY, CDR2 SYGVKD. CDR3 length equals 16 residues. The CDR3 reads CAISELDRDTTYGYTF. The CDR3 bases are TGTGCCATCAGTGAGCTCGACAGGGACACGACCTATGGCTACACCTTC.

The CDR3 loop is CASSLVGTGVTEAFF. As DNA, the CDR3 is TGTGCCAGCAGCTTAGTCGGGACAGGGGTAACTGAAGCTTTCTTT. The rearrangement links TRBV7-2 to TRBJ1-1; TRBD1 matches 10 bases. The germline V gene encodes CDR1 SGHTA and CDR2 FQGNSA. V shed 1 base and J 5 bases; nucleotides not matched to a gene: 4. The CDR3 is made up of 15 amino acids. The variable domain in full, completed from reference TRBV7-2 and TRBJ1-1, reads GAGVSQSPSNKVTEKGKDVELRCDPISGHTALYWYRQSLGQGLEFLIYFQGNSAPDKSGLPSDRFSAERTGGSVSTLTIQRTQQEDSAVYLCASSLVGTGVTEAFFGQGTRLTVV.

This clonotype turned up a few times. The chain uses TRBV29-1 and TRBJ2-6, with D tentatively TRBD2 (5 bases). The CDR3 has 14 amino acids. CDR1 and CDR2 from the germline V gene are SQVTM and ANQGSEA. V lost 3 bases and J 2 bases, leaving 8 bases between the germline ends. As DNA, the CDR3 is TGCAGCGTTGAGCCGGGGACTGGGGCCAACGTCCTGACTTTC. Translating it yields CSVEPGTGANVLTF.

The chain joins TRBV7-2 to TRBJ2-3, with TRBD1 identical over 9 bases. Germline V gene sequence: CDR1 SGHTA, CDR2 FQGNSA. The CDR3 covers 18 residues. V lost 5 bases to trimming and J lost 1 base; unmatched junction nucleotides: 13. CDR3 region: CASSPRTGALLGTDTQYF. In DNA form, the CDR3 reads TGTGCCAGCAGCCCACGGACAGGGGCGCTTTTGGGCACAGATACGCAGTATTTT.

The J gene is TRBJ2-7, the V gene TRBV21-1; TRBD1 is taken as the D call from the table, unchecked against the DNA. TRBV21-1 is a pseudogene. This CDR3 spans 16 amino acids. CDR3 in amino acids: CASSKVIDRDAYEQYF. CDR3 sequence (DNA): TGTGCCAGCAGCAAAGTAATAGACCGGGACGCGTACGAGCAGTACTTC.

The rearrangement joins TRBV7-9 to TRBJ2-7; TRBD1 is a possible D gene (5 bases). The CDR3 runs 18 residues. The germline CDR1 and CDR2 sequences are SEHNR and FQNEAQ (reference sequence). V lost 3 bases and J lost 5, with 26 bases in between. CDR3 residues: CASSLHWVQRPKGNEQYF. The DNA of the CDR3 is TGTGCCAGCAGCTTGCATTGGGTTCAACGACCCAAGGGGAACGAGCAGTACTTC. The variable domain in full, with the rest retrieved from reference TRBV7-9 and TRBJ2-7, is DTGVSQNPRHKITKRGQNVTFRCDPISEHNRLYWYRQTLGQGPEFLTYFQNEAQLEKSRLLSDRFSAERPKGSFSTLEIQRTEQGDSAMYLCASSLHWVQRPKGNEQYFGPGTRLTVT.

The table lists this clonotype with a few counts. The chain has TRBV7-9 and TRBJ2-1, with a tentative D call TRBD2 (5 bases). CDR3 length: 15 residues. The V gene's germline CDR1 is SEHNR and CDR2 FQNEAQ (reference sequence). V was shortened by 0 bases and J by 4 bases, with 10 bases between the two germline ends. The chain's CDR3 is CASSLAGSLYNEQFF. As DNA, the CDR3 is TGTGCCAGCAGCTTAGCGGGGAGCCTTTACAATGAGCAGTTCTTC.

In this sample, this clonotype turned up a few times. This chain uses TRBV6-2 or TRBV6-3 with TRBJ2-7; 12 positions agree with TRBD2. The trim removed 0 bases at V and 3 bases at J, leaving 3 bases unmatched. Germline lookup yields CDR1 MNHEY and CDR2 SVGEGT. CDR3 length: 16 residues. The CDR3 reads CASSYSRTSGDYEQYF. Here the CDR3 DNA reads TGTGCCAGCAGTTACTCTAGGACTAGCGGGGACTACGAGCAGTACTTC.

The chain employs TRBV7-6 and TRBJ1-5, with D unresolved. The CDR3 runs 14 residues. V was cut by 4 bases and J by 7 bases, with 14 bases left in between. CDR1 SGHVS and CDR2 FNYEAQ come from the germline V gene. The CDR3 DNA sequence: TGTGCCAGCAGCTCGATCGGGTCCGGCCAGCCCCAGCATTTT. The encoded protein is CASSSIGSGQPQHF. The complete variable domain, with remaining parts taken from reference TRBV7-6 and TRBJ1-5, reads GAGVSQSPRYKVTKRGQDVALRCDPISGHVSLYWYRQALGQGPEFLTYFNYEAQQDKSGLPNDRFSAERPEGSISTLTIQRTEQRDSAMYRCASSSIGSGQPQHFGDGTRLSIL.

The V gene is TRBV20-1, the J gene TRBJ2-1; TRBD2 aligns across 7 bases. The germline V gene encodes CDR1 DFQATT and CDR2 SNEGSKA (reference sequence). Trimming at V came to 5 bases and at J to 15 bases, leaving 16 bases not matched to a gene. This CDR3 contains 13 residues. In nucleotides, the CDR3 is TGCAGTGCTCCCAGCAGCTCTAGCGGCCTCGCGTTCTTC. Translating it yields CSAPSSSSGLAFF.

There are a few counts of this clonotype. This sequence joins TRBV10-3 and TRBJ2-1, with D unclear. Germline CDR1 ENHRY, CDR2 SYGVKD. V was trimmed by 9 bases and J by 2 bases, leaving 11 bases between them. The CDR3 is 13 residues long. CDR3 sequence reads: CAISPPPYNEQFF. For the CDR3, the DNA is TGTGCCATTAGCCCTCCCCCCTACAATGAGCAGTTCTTC.

The chain employs TRBV3-1 and TRBJ2-7; TRBD2 might be the D (6 bases). From germline, CDR1 is LGHDT and CDR2 YNNKEL (reference sequence). V was shortened by 5 bases and J by 2 bases, with 16 bases between the two germline ends. The CDR3 totals 15 residues. For the CDR3, the DNA is TGTGCCAGCAGCTACCGGCGGGACTCTCCCTACGAGCAGTACTTC. It yields the protein CASSYRRDSPYEQYF.

This clonotype has just a few counts. J is TRBJ2-7 and V is TRBV29-1, with TRBD2 matching over 9 bases. Germline V gene data show CDR1 as SQVTM and CDR2 as ANQGSEA. The length of the CDR3 is 14 residues. V was clipped by 3 bases and J by 3 bases; unmatched bases: 6. CDR3 residues: CSVDRREGYYEQYF. DNA of the CDR3: TGCAGCGTTGATCGGCGGGAGGGCTACTACGAGCAGTACTTC.

V is TRBV7-7 and J is TRBJ2-1, with a possible D match to TRBD2 (6 bases). CDR1 is SSHAT and CDR2 is FNYEAQ in the germline V gene (reference sequence). The CDR3 runs 15 residues. Trimming shortened V by 5 bases and J by 2 bases, and 13 bases separated the two germline ends. This CDR3 is CASSPRVAAYNEQFF. The CDR3 coding sequence is TGTGCCAGCAGCCCTCGGGTAGCGGCCTACAATGAGCAGTTCTTC. The full variable domain, its missing parts supplied by reference TRBV7-7 and TRBJ2-1, is GAGVSQSPRYKVTKRGQDVTLRCDPISSHATLYWYQQALGQGPEFLTYFNYEAQPDKSGLPSDRFSAERPEGSISTLTIQRTEQRDSAMYRCASSPRVAAYNEQFFGPGTRLTVL.

This clonotype was observed a handful of times. The V call is TRBV28, the J call TRBJ1-1; tentatively, D is TRBD1 (6 bases). Germline V gives CDR1 MDHEN, CDR2 SYDVKM. The CDR3 is made up of 12 amino acids. The V gene lost 2 bases and the J gene lost 6 bases, with 7 bases spanning the gap. CDR3 coding DNA: TGTGCCAGCAGTTTACGGACAGCTGAAGCTTTCTTT. This codes for CASSLRTAEAFF.